The following is a T cell receptor beta chain sequence with its context. What it binds is unknown. This entry is derived from a study of T cells after yellow fever vaccination. General study points: Weaker, the secondary response peaked sooner, at day 5 versus 15. Reappearing after the booster were most of the clones from primary vaccination (roughly 95% CD4, 88% CD8). Although most clonotypes did not, a small share appeared in both CD4 and CD8 compartments.

V lost 8 bases to trimming and J lost 3 bases; unmatched junction nucleotides: 7. This CDR3 is built from 14 residues. Universal primer sites and UMIs were introduced during 5'RACE template-switching synthesis of TCR cDNA. TCRdb reprocessed the 5' RACE reads with MiXCR, giving one entry per CDR3 protein. The data show about 400,000 distinct CDR3 sequences, with roughly 6.2% seen just once and 14% to 15% held by the top ten. The material sequenced was PBMCs, taken 5 days after the yellow fever booster vaccination. This TCR was recovered from a man aged 30 to 39 who received the YFV17D yellow fever vaccine. V and J are TRBV12-3 or TRBV12-4 and TRBJ2-1; 7 positions match TRBD1. The CDR3 loop is CASSTDRYYNEQFF. DNA of the CDR3: TGTGCCAGCTCGACGGACAGGTACTACAATGAGCAGTTCTTC.